This T cell receptor beta chain was sequenced in a study of CD8 T cells in ankylosing spondylitis. TCRdb fed the 5' RACE reads into MiXCR, producing one record per CDR3 protein. The sample includes around 100,000 distinct CDR3 sequences, 20% to 30% of them seen just once. In this sample, this clonotype turned up a few times. Sequenced input: synovial fluid, either unsorted or a sorted T cell fraction (not recorded which). The TCR sequence derives from a male donor with ankylosing spondylitis.

CDR3 sequence reads: CSAREGGGANVLTF. CDR3 DNA sequence: TGCAGTGCTAGAGAGGGAGGAGGGGCCAACGTCCTGACTTTC. V gene TRBV20-1 combines with J gene TRBJ2-6; D may be TRBD2 (6 bases). The CDR3 has 14 residues. From germline, CDR1 is DFQATT and CDR2 SNEGSKA (reference sequence). Trimming took off 0 bases at V and 4 bases at J, with 7 bases between the two ends.